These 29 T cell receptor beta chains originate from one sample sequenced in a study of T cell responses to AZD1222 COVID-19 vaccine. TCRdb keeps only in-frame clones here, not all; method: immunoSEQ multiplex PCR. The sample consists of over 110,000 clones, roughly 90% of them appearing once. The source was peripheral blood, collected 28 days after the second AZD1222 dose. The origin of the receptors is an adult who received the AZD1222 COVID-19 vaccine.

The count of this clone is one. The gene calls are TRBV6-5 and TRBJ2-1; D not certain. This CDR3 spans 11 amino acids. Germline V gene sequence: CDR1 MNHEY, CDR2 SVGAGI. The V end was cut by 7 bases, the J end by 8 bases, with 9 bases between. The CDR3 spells CASIEGHEQFF. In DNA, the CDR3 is TGTGCCAGCATCGAAGGTCATGAGCAGTTCTTC.

In DNA form, the CDR3 reads TGTGCCAGCTCACCAGCCGGACAGCGGGACCCCTCTGGAAACACCATATATTTT. It is translated as CASSPAGQRDPSGNTIYF. The gene calls are TRBV18 and TRBJ1-3; tentative D call: TRBD1 (6 bases). CDR1 is KGHSH, CDR2 LQKENI, per germline. CDR3 size: 18 residues. With 2 bases removed from V and 0 bases from J, the gap between germline ends came to 17 bases.

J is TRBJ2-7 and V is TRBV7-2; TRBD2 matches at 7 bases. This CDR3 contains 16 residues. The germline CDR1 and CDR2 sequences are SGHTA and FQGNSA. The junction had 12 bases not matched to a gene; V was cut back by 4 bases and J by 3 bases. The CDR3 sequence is CASSSRAGDGLYEQYF. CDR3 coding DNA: TGTGCCAGCAGCTCACGGGCGGGGGACGGACTCTACGAGCAGTACTTC.

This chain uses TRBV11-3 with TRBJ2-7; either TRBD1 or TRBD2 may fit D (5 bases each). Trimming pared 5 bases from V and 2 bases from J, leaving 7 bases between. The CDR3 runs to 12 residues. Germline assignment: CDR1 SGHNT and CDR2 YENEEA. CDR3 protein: CASSPGPYEQYF. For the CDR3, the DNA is TGTGCCAGCAGCCCGGGGCCCTACGAGCAGTACTTC. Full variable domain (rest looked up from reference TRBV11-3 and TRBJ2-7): EAGVVQSPRYKIIEKKQPVAFWCNPISGHNTLYWYLQNLGQGPELLIRYENEEAVDDSQLPKDRFSAERLKGVDSTLKIQPAELGDSAVYLCASSPGPYEQYFGPGTRLTVT.

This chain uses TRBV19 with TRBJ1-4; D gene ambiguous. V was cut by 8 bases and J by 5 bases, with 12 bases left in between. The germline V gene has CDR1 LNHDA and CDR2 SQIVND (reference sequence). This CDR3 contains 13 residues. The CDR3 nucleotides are TGTGCCAGTTCCCGGGGTCGCAATGAAAAACTGTTTTTT. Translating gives CASSRGRNEKLFF.

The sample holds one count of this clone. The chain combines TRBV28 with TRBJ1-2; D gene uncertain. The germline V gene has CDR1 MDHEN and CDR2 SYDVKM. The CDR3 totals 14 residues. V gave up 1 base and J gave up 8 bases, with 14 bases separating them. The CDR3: CASSLSIGPYGYTF. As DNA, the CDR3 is TGTGCCAGCAGTTTATCCATTGGGCCGTACGGCTACACCTTC.

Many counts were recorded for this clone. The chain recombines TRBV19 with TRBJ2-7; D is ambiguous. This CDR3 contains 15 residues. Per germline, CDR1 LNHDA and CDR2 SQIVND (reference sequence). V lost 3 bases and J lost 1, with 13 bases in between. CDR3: CASSIEPTGSYEQYF. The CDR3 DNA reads TGTGCCAGTAGTATCGAGCCCACTGGGTCCTACGAGCAGTACTTC.

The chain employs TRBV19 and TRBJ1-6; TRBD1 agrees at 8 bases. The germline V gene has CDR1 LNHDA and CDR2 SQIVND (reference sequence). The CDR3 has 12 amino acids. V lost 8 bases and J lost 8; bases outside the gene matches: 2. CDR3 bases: TGTGCCAGTGGACAGGGTTATTCACCCCTCCACTTT. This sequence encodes CASGQGYSPLHF.

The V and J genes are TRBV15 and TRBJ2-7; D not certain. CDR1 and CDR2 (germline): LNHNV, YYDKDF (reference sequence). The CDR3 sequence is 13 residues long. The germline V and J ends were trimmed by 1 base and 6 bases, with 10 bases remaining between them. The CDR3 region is CATSRGTESEQYF. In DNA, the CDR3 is TGTGCCACCAGCAGAGGGACGGAGAGCGAGCAGTACTTC.

The CDR3 sequence: CASIRTATSNTGELFF. CDR3 DNA: TGTGCCAGTATAAGGACAGCTACCTCGAACACCGGGGAGCTGTTTTTT. V is TRBV19 and J is TRBJ2-2; tentatively, D is TRBD1 (6 bases). Germline CDR1 LNHDA, CDR2 SQIVND (reference sequence). This CDR3 contains 16 residues. Trimming removed 7 bases from V and 0 bases from J, with 15 bases in between.

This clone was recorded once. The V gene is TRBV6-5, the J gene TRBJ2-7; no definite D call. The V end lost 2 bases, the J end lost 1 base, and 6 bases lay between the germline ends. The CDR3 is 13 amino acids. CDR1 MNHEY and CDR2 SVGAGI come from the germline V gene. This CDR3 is CASSYSRSYEQYF. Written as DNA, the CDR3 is TGTGCCAGCAGTTACAGTCGTTCCTACGAGCAGTACTTC.

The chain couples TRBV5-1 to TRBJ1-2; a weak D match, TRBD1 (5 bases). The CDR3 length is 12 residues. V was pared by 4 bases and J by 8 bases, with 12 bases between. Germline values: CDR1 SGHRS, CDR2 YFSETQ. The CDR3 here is CASSPSGAGYTF. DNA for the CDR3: TGCGCCAGCAGCCCTAGCGGGGCAGGCTACACCTTC.

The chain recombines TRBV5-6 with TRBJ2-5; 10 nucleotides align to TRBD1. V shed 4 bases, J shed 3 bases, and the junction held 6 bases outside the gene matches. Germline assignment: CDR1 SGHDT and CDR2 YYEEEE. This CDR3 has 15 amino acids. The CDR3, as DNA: TGTGCCAGCAGCCAAACCGGGACAGGGGAAGAGACCCAGTACTTC. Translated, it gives CASSQTGTGEETQYF.

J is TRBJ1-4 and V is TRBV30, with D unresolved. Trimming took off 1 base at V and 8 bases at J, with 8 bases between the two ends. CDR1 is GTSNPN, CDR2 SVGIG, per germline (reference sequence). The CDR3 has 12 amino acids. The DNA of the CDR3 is TGTGCCTGGAGTGGTGGTAGGGAAAAACTGTTTTTT. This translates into CAWSGGREKLFF.

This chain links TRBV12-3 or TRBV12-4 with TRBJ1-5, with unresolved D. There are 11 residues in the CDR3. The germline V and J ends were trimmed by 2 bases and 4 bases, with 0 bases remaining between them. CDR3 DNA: TGTGCCAGCAGTTTAAATCAGCCCCAGCATTTT. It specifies CASSLNQPQHF.

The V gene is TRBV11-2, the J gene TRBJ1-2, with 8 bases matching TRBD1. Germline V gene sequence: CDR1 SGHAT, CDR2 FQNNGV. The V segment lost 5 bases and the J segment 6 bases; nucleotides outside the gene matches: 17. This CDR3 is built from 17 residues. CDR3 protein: CASSDYAVGGQVNGYTF. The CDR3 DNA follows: TGTGCCAGCAGCGATTATGCCGTGGGGGGACAGGTGAATGGCTACACCTTC.

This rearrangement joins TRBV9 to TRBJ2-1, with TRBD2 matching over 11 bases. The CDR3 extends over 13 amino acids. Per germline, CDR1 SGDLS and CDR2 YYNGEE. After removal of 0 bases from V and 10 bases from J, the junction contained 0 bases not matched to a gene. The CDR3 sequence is CASSVGTSGEQFF. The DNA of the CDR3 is TGTGCCAGCAGCGTAGGGACTAGCGGGGAGCAGTTCTTC.

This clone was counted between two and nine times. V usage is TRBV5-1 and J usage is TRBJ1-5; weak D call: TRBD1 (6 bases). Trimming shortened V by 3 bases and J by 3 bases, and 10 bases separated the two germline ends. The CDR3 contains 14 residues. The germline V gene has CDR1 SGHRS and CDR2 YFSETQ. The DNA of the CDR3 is TGCGCCAGCAGCTCAACAGGGCTCAATCAGCCCCAGCATTTT. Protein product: CASSSTGLNQPQHF.

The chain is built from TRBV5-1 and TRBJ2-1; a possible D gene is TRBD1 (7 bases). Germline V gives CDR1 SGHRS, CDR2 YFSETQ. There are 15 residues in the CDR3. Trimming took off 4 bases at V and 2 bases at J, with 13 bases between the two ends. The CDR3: CASSGGTATYNEQFF. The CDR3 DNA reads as TGCGCCAGCAGCGGCGGGACAGCCACCTACAATGAGCAGTTCTTC.

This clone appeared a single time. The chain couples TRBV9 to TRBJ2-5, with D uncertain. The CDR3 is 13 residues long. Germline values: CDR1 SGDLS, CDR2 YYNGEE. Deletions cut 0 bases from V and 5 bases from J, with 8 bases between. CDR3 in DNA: TGTGCCAGCAGCGTAGACCCGAGGGAGACCCAGTACTTC. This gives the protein CASSVDPRETQYF.

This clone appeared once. CDR3: CAIRIGTEAFF. CDR3 bases: TGTGCCATTCGAATCGGCACTGAAGCTTTCTTT. The chain has TRBV19 and TRBJ1-1, with D hard to call. V lost 10 bases and J 4 bases, leaving 10 bases between the germline ends. The CDR3 contains 11 residues. Germline V lookup: CDR1 LNHDA, CDR2 SQIVND (reference sequence).

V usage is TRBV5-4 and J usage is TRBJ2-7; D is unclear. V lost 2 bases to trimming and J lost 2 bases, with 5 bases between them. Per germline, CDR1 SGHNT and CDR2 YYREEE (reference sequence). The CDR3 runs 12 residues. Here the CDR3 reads CASSLDTYEQYF. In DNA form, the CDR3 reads TGTGCCAGCAGCTTAGATACCTACGAGCAGTACTTC. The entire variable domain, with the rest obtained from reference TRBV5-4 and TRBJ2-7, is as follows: ETGVTQSPTHLIKTRGQQVTLRCSSQSGHNTVSWYQQALGQGPQFIFQYYREEENGRGNFPPRFSGLQFPNYSSELNVNALELDDSALYLCASSLDTYEQYFGPGTRLTVT.

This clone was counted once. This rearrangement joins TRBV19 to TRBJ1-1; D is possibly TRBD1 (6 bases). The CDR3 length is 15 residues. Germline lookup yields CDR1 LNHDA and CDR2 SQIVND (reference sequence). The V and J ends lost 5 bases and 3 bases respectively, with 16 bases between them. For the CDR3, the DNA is TGTGCCAGTAGTCTTACGTCGGACAGTTACACTGAAGCTTTCTTT. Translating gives CASSLTSDSYTEAFF.

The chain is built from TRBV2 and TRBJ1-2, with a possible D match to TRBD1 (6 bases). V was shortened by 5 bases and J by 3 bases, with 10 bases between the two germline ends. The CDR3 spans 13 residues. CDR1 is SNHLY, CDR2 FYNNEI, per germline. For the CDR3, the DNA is TGTGCCAGCAGTCCGGGGACATACTATGGCTACACCTTC. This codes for CASSPGTYYGYTF.

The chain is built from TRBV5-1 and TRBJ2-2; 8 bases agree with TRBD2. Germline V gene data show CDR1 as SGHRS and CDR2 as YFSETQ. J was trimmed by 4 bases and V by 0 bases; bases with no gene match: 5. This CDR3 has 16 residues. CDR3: CASSLEAGGSTGELFF. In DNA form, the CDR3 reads TGCGCCAGCAGCTTGGAGGCGGGGGGCTCCACCGGGGAGCTGTTTTTT.

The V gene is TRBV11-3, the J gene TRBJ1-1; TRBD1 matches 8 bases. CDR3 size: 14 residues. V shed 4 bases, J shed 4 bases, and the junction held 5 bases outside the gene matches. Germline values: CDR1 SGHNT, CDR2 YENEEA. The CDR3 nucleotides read TGTGCCAGCAGCTCCAGGGGGCGGAGCACTGAAGCTTTCTTT. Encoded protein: CASSSRGRSTEAFF.

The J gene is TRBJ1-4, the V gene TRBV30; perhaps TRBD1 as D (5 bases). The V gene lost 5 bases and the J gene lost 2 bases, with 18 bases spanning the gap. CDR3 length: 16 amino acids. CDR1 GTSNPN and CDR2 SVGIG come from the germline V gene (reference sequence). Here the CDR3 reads CAWCTGSGFTNEKLFF. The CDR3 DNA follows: TGTGCCTGGTGTACAGGATCAGGGTTCACTAATGAAAAACTGTTTTTT.

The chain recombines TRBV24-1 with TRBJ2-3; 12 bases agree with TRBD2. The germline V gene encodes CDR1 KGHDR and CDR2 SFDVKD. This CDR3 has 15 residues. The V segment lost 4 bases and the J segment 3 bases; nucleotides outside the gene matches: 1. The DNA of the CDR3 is TGTGCCACCAGTGAACTAGCGGGAGGTACAGATACGCAGTATTTT. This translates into CATSELAGGTDTQYF.

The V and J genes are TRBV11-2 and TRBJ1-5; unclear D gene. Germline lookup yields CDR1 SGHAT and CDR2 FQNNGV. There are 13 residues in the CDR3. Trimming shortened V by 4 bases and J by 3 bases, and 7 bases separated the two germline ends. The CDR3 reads CASSSQNNQPQHF. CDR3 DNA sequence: TGTGCCAGCAGCTCCCAAAACAATCAGCCCCAGCATTTT. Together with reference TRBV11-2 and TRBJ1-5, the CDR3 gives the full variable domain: EAGVAQSPRYKIIEKRQSVAFWCNPISGHATLYWYQQILGQGPKLLIQFQNNGVVDDSQLPKDRFSAERLKGVDSTLKIQPAKLEDSAVYLCASSSQNNQPQHFGDGTRLSIL.